A selection of T cell receptor beta chains follows, all from one sample in a study of post-analysis software for immune sequencing data. TCRdb itself ran the PCR reads through MiXCR, one entry per CDR3 protein. The data hold roughly 580,000 distinct CDR3 sequences, with 44% observed a single time. Sequenced input: blood. Receptors were obtained from a girl under 18 with multiple sclerosis. The CDR3 runs from the conserved cysteine through the conserved F or W. The D gene is left open where the match is weak. Not every row has a clone size; where given, it reads once, few, many or a size class.

clone_size,d_call,j_call,v_call,cdr3_length,cdr3_aa,cdr3_nt
-,-,TRBJ2-1,TRBV28,14,CASWGAGGYNEQFF,TGTGCCAGCTGGGGGGCTGGGGGCTACAATGAGCAGTTCTTC
-,-,TRBJ2-5,TRBV20-1,12,CSAFRGEETQYF,TGCAGTGCCTTCAGGGGGGAGGAGACCCAGTACTTC
-,-,TRBJ2-3,TRBV7-9,15,CASSLWVRDTDTQYF,TGTGCCAGCAGCCTTTGGGTCAGGGACACAGATACGCAGTATTTT
-,-,TRBJ1-2,TRBV12-3/TRBV12-4,16,CASSLEGTDYNYGYTF,TGTGCCAGCAGTTTAGAGGGGACGGATTATAACTATGGCTACACCTTC
few,TRBD2,TRBJ2-1,TRBV12-3/TRBV12-4,15,CASDLSGGAGNEQFF,TGTGCCAGCGACCTCAGCGGGGGGGCGGGCAATGAGCAGTTCTTC
-,-,TRBJ2-1,TRBV29-1,16,CSVEDGGARHYNEQFF,TGCAGCGTTGAAGACGGCGGGGCGCGACACTACAATGAGCAGTTCTTC
few,-,TRBJ1-2,TRBV12-3/TRBV12-4,13,CASSPSLIDGYTF,TGTGCCAGCAGTCCCTCATTGATCGATGGCTACACCTTC
few,-,TRBJ1-2,TRBV12-3/TRBV12-4,14,CASTHTGSAYGYTF,TGTGCCAGCACCCATACAGGGTCGGCCTATGGCTACACCTTC
-,-,TRBJ2-3,TRBV18,15,CASSTYQVSTDTQYF,TGTGCCAGCTCAACCTACCAGGTTAGCACAGATACGCAGTATTTT
-,TRBD2,TRBJ2-7,TRBV4-1,15,CASSPLDGRVSEQYF,TGCGCCAGCAGCCCCCTCGACGGGAGGGTCAGCGAGCAGTACTTC
-,-,TRBJ2-1,TRBV7-9,15,CASSLREGGNNEQFF,TGTGCCAGCAGCTTACGGGAAGGGGGGAACAATGAGCAGTTCTTC
many,TRBD2,TRBJ2-1,TRBV6-4,14,CASSEGTSGNEQFF,TGTGCCAGCAGTGAGGGGACTAGCGGCAATGAGCAGTTCTTC
few,TRBD2,TRBJ2-1,TRBV6-5,16,CASSYPASGSYNEQFF,TGTGCCAGCAGTTACCCCGCTAGCGGGAGTTACAATGAGCAGTTCTTC
-,TRBD1,TRBJ1-5,TRBV6-6,15,CASPFPDRANQPQHF,TGTGCCAGTCCTTTCCCAGACAGGGCGAATCAGCCCCAGCATTTT
few,-,TRBJ2-3,TRBV20-1,15,CSASKGGRRQDTQYF,TGCAGTGCTAGCAAGGGGGGGAGGCGGCAGGATACGCAGTATTTT
-,TRBD2,TRBJ2-3,TRBV5-1,15,CASSWTSGTEDTQYF,TGCGCCAGCAGCTGGACTAGCGGGACGGAGGATACGCAGTATTTT
few,-,TRBJ2-3,TRBV20-1,16,CSATNPQTTYGDTQYF,TGCAGTGCTACAAACCCCCAGACAACGTACGGAGATACGCAGTATTTT
few,-,TRBJ1-2,TRBV28,15,CASSSPSDSSYGYTF,TGTGCCAGCAGCTCCCCCTCGGACAGCTCCTATGGCTACACCTTC
-,-,TRBJ2-7,TRBV28,12,CASSLTTGIKYF,TGTGCCAGCAGTCTTACGACCGGGATTAAGTACTTC
-,-,TRBJ1-4,TRBV5-6,13,CASSLVLNEKLFF,TGTGCCAGCAGCTTGGTTCTCAATGAAAAACTGTTTTTT
-,-,TRBJ2-7,TRBV12-3/TRBV12-4,20,CASSLLRRGLAVGRSYEQYF,TGTGCCAGCAGTTTATTAAGACGGGGTTTAGCCGTTGGTCGGTCCTACGAGCAGTACTTC
once,TRBD1,TRBJ2-7,TRBV4-1,14,CAGSSFEGAGEQYF,TGCGCCGGCAGCTCTTTCGAGGGGGCGGGCGAGCAGTACTTC
-,-,TRBJ1-5,TRBV7-8,15,CASSATDRSNQPQHF,TGTGCCAGCAGCGCGACAGATCGTAGCAATCAGCCCCAGCATTTT
-,TRBD2,TRBJ2-5,TRBV20-1,13,CSAERGYQETQYF,TGCAGTGCGGAGCGGGGGTACCAAGAGACCCAGTACTTC
-,-,TRBJ2-1,TRBV11-2,13,CASSLETRNERFF,TGTGCCAGCAGCTTAGAAACCAGGAATGAGCGGTTCTTC
few,TRBD1,TRBJ2-7,TRBV5-4,14,CASRPGGHSYEQYF,TGTGCCAGCAGGCCAGGGGGCCACTCCTACGAGCAGTACTTC
-,-,TRBJ2-3,TRBV10-3,15,CAISESQRRVDTQYF,TGTGCCATCAGTGAGTCCCAGCGAAGGGTAGATACGCAGTATTTT
-,-,TRBJ2-1,TRBV6-6,15,CASSYETGSYNGQFF,TGTGCCAGCAGTTACGAAACGGGGTCCTACAATGGGCAGTTCTTC
few,-,TRBJ2-6,TRBV7-2,15,CASSLNPSGANVLTF,TGTGCCAGCAGTCTCAACCCCTCTGGGGCCAACGTCCTGACTTTC
many,TRBD2,TRBJ2-1,TRBV12-3/TRBV12-4,15,CASSLRAGGNNEQFF,TGTGCCAGCAGTTTAAGGGCGGGGGGAAACAATGAGCAGTTCTTC
-,-,TRBJ2-6,TRBV5-1,18,CASSLTGRRGFGANVLTF,TGCGCCAGCAGCTTGACTGGCAGAAGAGGATTTGGGGCCAACGTCCTGACTTTC